Following are 19 T cell receptor beta chains from one sample sequenced in a study of T cell responses to AZD1222 COVID-19 vaccine. Data came from immunoSEQ multiplex PCR; TCRdb stores just in-frame clones and leaves some out. The sample lists 150,000 to 200,000 clones, about nine tenths occurring once. This material consisted of peripheral blood, taken on day 0 of AZD1222 vaccination. The receptor source for this set is an adult in good health.

The genes are TRBV28 and TRBJ2-7; D is tentatively TRBD1 or TRBD2 (5 bases each). Trimming shortened V by 5 bases and J by 2 bases, and 13 bases separated the two germline ends. This CDR3 is 14 amino acids long. Germline lookup yields CDR1 MDHEN and CDR2 SYDVKM. CDR3 nucleotides: TGTGCCAGCAGTGCTCCGGGGCTACCCTACGAGCAGTACTTC. Its translation is CASSAPGLPYEQYF.

This clone was detected a few times. CDR3 protein: CASRVQGSDGYTF. DNA of the CDR3: TGCGCCAGCAGAGTACAGGGATCAGATGGCTACACCTTC. This rearrangement joins TRBV5-1 to TRBJ1-2, with a possible D match to TRBD1 (6 bases). V was cut by 5 bases and J by 6 bases, with 14 bases left in between. The CDR3 loop spans 13 amino acids. Germline CDR1 SGHRS, CDR2 YFSETQ.

V gene TRBV3-1 (or the pseudogene TRBV3-2) combines with J gene TRBJ2-3; D is unclear. V shed 5 bases and J shed 0 bases, with 3 bases lying between them. Looked up from germline, CDR1 is LGHDT and CDR2 is YNNKEL (reference sequence). There are 12 residues in the CDR3. CDR3 coding DNA: TGTGCCAGCAGCTCAAGCACAGATACGCAGTATTTT. It is translated as CASSSSTDTQYF.

This CDR3 is CASSRTSGSDYNEQFF. The CDR3 nucleotides read TGCGCCAGCAGCCGGACTAGCGGGAGTGACTACAATGAGCAGTTCTTC. The V gene is TRBV5-1, the J gene TRBJ2-1; 13 bases fit TRBD2. With V trimmed by 4 bases and J by 3 bases, 4 bases remained unmatched. Germline lookup yields CDR1 SGHRS and CDR2 YFSETQ. The CDR3 totals 16 residues.

This clone was seen a handful of times. The CDR3 reads CAITSGGTGPYEQYF. CDR3 DNA sequence: TGTGCCATCACCTCCGGGGGGACAGGGCCCTACGAGCAGTACTTC. The J gene is TRBJ2-7, the V gene TRBV10-3; 9 bases match TRBD1. Looked up from germline, CDR1 is ENHRY and CDR2 is SYGVKD. The CDR3 contains 15 residues. V shed 7 bases and J 2 bases; nucleotides not matched to a gene: 9.

V gene TRBV28 combines with J gene TRBJ2-1, with TRBD1 identical over 9 bases. With V trimmed by 6 bases and J by 9 bases, 12 bases remained unmatched. The germline V gene encodes CDR1 MDHEN and CDR2 SYDVKM. The CDR3 consists of 15 residues. For the CDR3, the DNA is TGTGCCAGCAGACCAGGACAGGGGACGAGAGGTGAGCAGTTCTTC. It encodes CASRPGQGTRGEQFF. The complete variable domain, with remaining parts taken from reference TRBV28 and TRBJ2-1, reads DVKVTQSSRYLVKRTGEKVFLECVQDMDHENMFWYRQDPGLGLRLIYFSYDVKMKEKGDIPEGYSVSREKKERFSLILESASTNQTSMYLCASRPGQGTRGEQFFGPGTRLTVL.

The chain is built from TRBV7-2 and TRBJ1-5; a possible D gene is TRBD1 (5 bases). Trimming removed 5 bases from V and 9 bases from J, with 11 bases in between. CDR3 length: 12 residues. Per germline, CDR1 SGHTA and CDR2 FQGNSA. The CDR3 reads CASSPPGRPQHF. CDR3 coding DNA: TGTGCCAGCAGCCCCCCAGGGAGGCCCCAGCATTTT.

The V call is TRBV27, the J call TRBJ1-5, with D possibly matching TRBD1 (5 bases). Germline V lookup: CDR1 MNHEY, CDR2 SMNVEV (reference sequence). The CDR3 contains 13 residues. V was clipped by 5 bases and J by 5 bases, with 10 bases between them. CDR3 region: CASSTGPYQPQHF. CDR3 DNA: TGTGCCAGCAGTACAGGACCCTATCAGCCCCAGCATTTT.

The chain recombines TRBV5-5 with TRBJ1-6; D not resolved. The length of the CDR3 is 15 residues. The germline gives CDR1 SGHKS, CDR2 YYEKEE (reference sequence). The V and J ends lost 1 base and 9 bases respectively, with 14 bases between them. The CDR3 region has the DNA TGTGCCAGCAGCTTGTCGGACGATATGGGTTCACCCCTCCACTTT. Its translation: CASSLSDDMGSPLHF.

The rearrangement uses TRBV3-1 (or the pseudogene TRBV3-2) and TRBJ1-1; 9 positions match TRBD1. CDR3 size: 17 residues. Germline loops: CDR1 LGHDT, CDR2 YNNKEL (reference sequence). The trim removed 1 base at V and 0 bases at J, leaving 6 bases unmatched. The CDR3 here is CASSQVPGQGLNTEAFF. DNA of the CDR3: TGTGCCAGCAGCCAAGTACCGGGACAGGGCCTGAACACTGAAGCTTTCTTT.

V and J are TRBV28 and TRBJ1-4, with D uncertain. V lost 3 bases and J 6 bases, leaving 17 bases between the germline ends. Germline V gene data show CDR1 as MDHEN and CDR2 as SYDVKM. The CDR3 length is 16 residues. The CDR3 coding sequence is TGTGCCAGCAGTTTGGCCCCCGGAGGCGCAGATGAAAAACTGTTTTTT. As protein: CASSLAPGGADEKLFF.

Concerning this clone itself: Other DNA sequences in this sample translate to the same CDR3. The chain has TRBV28 and TRBJ1-5; D gene unclear. CDR1 is MDHEN and CDR2 is SYDVKM in the germline V gene. This CDR3 comprises 12 residues. V lost 2 bases and J 4 bases, leaving 3 bases between the germline ends. DNA of the CDR3: TGTGCCAGCAGTTTAGGAAATCAGCCCCAGCATTTT. This gives the protein CASSLGNQPQHF.

This clone was recorded a few times. CDR3 protein: CASSRGDSNEKLFF. The CDR3 DNA reads TGTGCCAGCAGCCGAGGGGATTCTAATGAAAAACTGTTTTTT. The chain has TRBV16 and TRBJ1-4; D perhaps matches TRBD1 (5 bases). Germline V lookup: CDR1 KGHSY, CDR2 FQNENV. This CDR3 is built from 14 residues. Trimming cost V 4 bases and J 3 bases, with 9 bases left between them.

This clone was observed once. This rearrangement joins TRBV9 to TRBJ1-5; D call uncertain. CDR3 length: 13 amino acids. Germline lookup yields CDR1 SGDLS and CDR2 YYNGEE. Trimming left V 0 bases short and J 6 bases short, with 7 bases between. CDR3 region: CASSVGGSQPQHF. As DNA, the CDR3 is TGTGCCAGCAGCGTAGGCGGAAGTCAGCCCCAGCATTTT.

Only one count was recorded for this clone. The gene calls are TRBV7-2 and TRBJ1-6; TRBD1 might be the D (5 bases). Germline V gene sequence: CDR1 SGHTA, CDR2 FQGNSA. Trimming took 3 bases from V and 3 from J, leaving 21 bases between them. The CDR3 consists of 19 residues. The chain's CDR3 is CASSFSVPSSGDYNSPLHF. The CDR3 DNA sequence: TGTGCCAGCAGCTTCAGCGTCCCCTCATCGGGGGACTATAATTCACCCCTCCACTTT.

This rearrangement joins TRBV6-6 to TRBJ2-7; a weak D match, TRBD1 (5 bases). Germline assignment: CDR1 MNHNY and CDR2 SVGAGI (reference sequence). V was trimmed by 2 bases and J by 5 bases, leaving 13 bases between them. The CDR3 is 14 amino acids. The CDR3 region has the DNA TGTGCCAGCAGTTACCGGACAAAACGGGACGAGCAGTACTTC. This gives the protein CASSYRTKRDEQYF.

The chain has TRBV5-1 and TRBJ1-4, with D possibly being TRBD1 (6 bases). In germline, CDR1 is SGHRS, CDR2 YFSETQ. This CDR3 comprises 14 residues. Trimming removed 5 bases from V and 8 bases from J, with 16 bases in between. This chain's CDR3 is CASRPTGALEKLFF. DNA for the CDR3: TGCGCCAGCAGGCCGACGGGGGCGCTGGAAAAACTGTTTTTT.

The chain couples TRBV28 to TRBJ1-5; 7 nucleotides line up with TRBD1. The CDR3 loop spans 14 amino acids. Unmatched junction bases numbered 2, after V lost 0 bases and J lost 6 bases. Germline-derived CDR1 and CDR2 are MDHEN and SYDVKM. As DNA, the CDR3 is TGTGCCAGCAGTTTATGGGGACAGCTTCAGCCCCAGCATTTT. This translates into CASSLWGQLQPQHF.

J is TRBJ2-1 and V is TRBV5-4, with D uncertain. From germline, CDR1 is SGHNT and CDR2 YYREEE (reference sequence). The CDR3 totals 13 residues. V dropped 4 bases and J dropped 0 bases, with 5 bases sitting between them. CDR3 nucleotides: TGTGCCAGCAGCATCCCCTCCTACAATGAGCAGTTCTTC. This encodes CASSIPSYNEQFF.